These T cell receptor beta chains were read from a single sample in a study of radiotherapy plus CTLA-4 blockade in lung cancer. This table comes from immunoSEQ multiplex PCR, and its TCRdb copy is limited to in-frame clones, with some not included. The data hold some 32,000 clones, with approximately 70% observed a single time. This sample comprised peripheral blood, obtained from a patient treated with radiotherapy plus ipilimumab. Receptor source: a human donor with non-small cell lung cancer who had stable disease on radiotherapy plus ipilimumab. The CDR3 runs from the conserved cysteine through the conserved F or W. D genes are given only for firm matches. Clone size appears in some rows only: once, few, many, or a class for an expanded clone.

V gene: TRBV5-1; J gene: TRBJ1-1; D gene: .; clone size: .; CDR3 DNA: TGCGCCAGCAGCCCGGAAGTAGGCAGAGAAGCTTTCTTT; CDR3 protein: CASSPEVGREAFF
V gene: TRBV6-4; J gene: TRBJ2-3; D gene: .; clone size: .; CDR3 DNA: TGTGCCAGCAGTGACTCTACGAGGGCAGATACGCAGTATTTT; CDR3 protein: CASSDSTRADTQYF
V gene: TRBV30; J gene: TRBJ2-7; D gene: .; clone size: .; CDR3 DNA: TGTGCCTGGAGTGTATACCAGAGCTACGAGCAGTACTTC; CDR3 protein: CAWSVYQSYEQYF
V gene: TRBV19; J gene: TRBJ2-3; D gene: .; clone size: .; CDR3 DNA: TGTGCCAGTAGTATAGGTACGGGAGTCTCAACAGATACGCAGTATTTT; CDR3 protein: CASSIGTGVSTDTQYF
V gene: TRBV15; J gene: TRBJ2-7; D gene: .; clone size: .; CDR3 DNA: TGTGCCACCAGCAGAGATACCGGTGGCAACGAGCAGTACTTC; CDR3 protein: CATSRDTGGNEQYF
V gene: TRBV6-5; J gene: TRBJ2-7; D gene: .; clone size: .; CDR3 DNA: TGTGCCAGCAGACCCCGGGGATTCAGCGAGCAGTACTTC; CDR3 protein: CASRPRGFSEQYF
V gene: TRBV7-2; J gene: TRBJ2-1; D gene: .; clone size: .; CDR3 DNA: TGTGCCAGCAGCTTGGGCGGGACTTACCTATACAATGAGCAGTTCTTC; CDR3 protein: CASSLGGTYLYNEQFF
V gene: TRBV9; J gene: TRBJ2-7; D gene: .; clone size: .; CDR3 DNA: TGTGCCAGCAGCCCTACACCGGACTCCTACGAGCAGTACTTC; CDR3 protein: CASSPTPDSYEQYF
V gene: TRBV9; J gene: TRBJ2-2; D gene: TRBD1; clone size: few; CDR3 DNA: TGTGCCAGCAGCGTATCTGGCGCAGGGGGTCGCCGGGAGCTGTTTTTT; CDR3 protein: CASSVSGAGGRRELFF
V gene: TRBV6-5; J gene: TRBJ2-2; D gene: .; clone size: few; CDR3 DNA: TGTGCCAGCAGGTGGACACTAACCGGGGAGCTGTTTTTT; CDR3 protein: CASRWTLTGELFF
V gene: TRBV7-2; J gene: TRBJ1-1; D gene: TRBD1; clone size: .; CDR3 DNA: TGTGCCAGCAGAGGACAGGGCGGACTGAACACTGAAGCTTTCTTT; CDR3 protein: CASRGQGGLNTEAFF
V gene: TRBV28; J gene: TRBJ1-2; D gene: .; clone size: .; CDR3 DNA: TGTGCCAGCAGCGTAGAGGGGCGGGATGGCTACACCTTC; CDR3 protein: CASSVEGRDGYTF
V gene: TRBV7-3; J gene: TRBJ2-3; D gene: .; clone size: few; CDR3 DNA: TGTGCCAGCAGCTTAAGTTTCGGAGATACGCAGTATTTT; CDR3 protein: CASSLSFGDTQYF
V gene: TRBV7-2; J gene: TRBJ2-2; D gene: .; clone size: .; CDR3 DNA: TGTGCCAGCAGCAAGGGGTCGGACACCGGGGAGCTGTTTTTT; CDR3 protein: CASSKGSDTGELFF
V gene: TRBV9; J gene: TRBJ2-5; D gene: TRBD2; clone size: few; CDR3 DNA: TGTGCCAGCAGCGTAGCTACTAGCGGGGGGGCAGAGACCCAGTACTTC; CDR3 protein: CASSVATSGGAETQYF
V gene: TRBV28; J gene: TRBJ2-6; D gene: .; clone size: .; CDR3 DNA: TGTGCCAGCAGTTCCAATTGGAGGGGCGCTGGGGCCAACGTCCTGACTTTC; CDR3 protein: CASSSNWRGAGANVLTF
V gene: TRBV9; J gene: TRBJ2-3; D gene: TRBD2; clone size: .; CDR3 DNA: TGTGCCAGCAGCTTAAGCGGGAAGCTTGATACGCAGTATTTT; CDR3 protein: CASSLSGKLDTQYF
V gene: TRBV27; J gene: TRBJ2-7; D gene: .; clone size: once; CDR3 DNA: TGTGCCAGCAGCCGGGGCGGGCTCTACGAGCAGTACTTC; CDR3 protein: CASSRGGLYEQYF
V gene: TRBV2; J gene: TRBJ2-7; D gene: .; clone size: .; CDR3 DNA: TGTGCCAGCACTACTCCGGGTGGGCACTTC; CDR3 protein: CASTTPGGHF